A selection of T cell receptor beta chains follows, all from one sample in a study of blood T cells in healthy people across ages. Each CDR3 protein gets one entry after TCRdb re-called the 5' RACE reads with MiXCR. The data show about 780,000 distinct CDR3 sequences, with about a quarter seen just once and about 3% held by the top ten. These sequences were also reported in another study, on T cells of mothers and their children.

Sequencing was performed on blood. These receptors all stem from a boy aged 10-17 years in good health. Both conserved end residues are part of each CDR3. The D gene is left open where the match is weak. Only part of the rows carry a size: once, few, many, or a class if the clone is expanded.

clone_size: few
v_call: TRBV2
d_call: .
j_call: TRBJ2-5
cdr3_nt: TGTGCCAGCAGTGAGGCCCCGCAAGAGACCCAGTACTTC
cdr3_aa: CASSEAPQETQYF

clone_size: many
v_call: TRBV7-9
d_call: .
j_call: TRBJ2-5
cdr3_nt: TGTGCCAGCAGCTTAGTAGGTCGGGAGACCCAGTACTTC
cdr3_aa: CASSLVGRETQYF

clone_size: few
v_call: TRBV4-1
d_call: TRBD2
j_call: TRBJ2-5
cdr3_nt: TGCGCCAGCAGCCAAGCTAATCCAGCGGGGGGGAAAGAGACCCAGTACTTC
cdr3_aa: CASSQANPAGGKETQYF

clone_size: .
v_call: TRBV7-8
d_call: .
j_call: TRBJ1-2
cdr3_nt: TGTGCCAGCAGCTTACTACAGGGAGGGTATGGCTACACCTTC
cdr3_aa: CASSLLQGGYGYTF

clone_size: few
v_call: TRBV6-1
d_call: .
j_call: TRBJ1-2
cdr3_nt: TGTGCCAGCAGTGAAGTAGAGGGGAGCAATGGCTACACCTTC
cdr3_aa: CASSEVEGSNGYTF

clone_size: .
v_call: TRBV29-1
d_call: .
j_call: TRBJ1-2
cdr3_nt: TGCAGCGTTGAAGAGGGTGGGGAGAGCTACACCTTC
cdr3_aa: CSVEEGGESYTF

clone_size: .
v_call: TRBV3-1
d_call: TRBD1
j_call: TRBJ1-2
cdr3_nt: TGTGCCAGCAGTATCGACAGGGGGCGGTTCTATGGCTACACCTTC
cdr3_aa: CASSIDRGRFYGYTF

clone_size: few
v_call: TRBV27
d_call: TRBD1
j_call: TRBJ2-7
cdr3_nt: TGTGCCAGCACCCTACCACCGGGACAGTCCTACGAGCAGTACTTC
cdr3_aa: CASTLPPGQSYEQYF

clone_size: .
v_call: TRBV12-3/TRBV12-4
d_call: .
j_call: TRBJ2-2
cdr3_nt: TGTGCCAGCAGCCAAACCCGGCCCAACACCGGGGAGCTGTTTTTT
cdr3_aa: CASSQTRPNTGELFF

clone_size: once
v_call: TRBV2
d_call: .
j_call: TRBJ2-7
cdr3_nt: TGTGCCAGCAGTGATAGGGGGCTAGCGAACTACGAGCAGTACTTC
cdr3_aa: CASSDRGLANYEQYF

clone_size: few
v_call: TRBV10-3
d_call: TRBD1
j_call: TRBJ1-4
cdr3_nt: TGTGCCATCGGGCCAGGGGGGACTAATGAAAAACTGTTTTTT
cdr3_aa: CAIGPGGTNEKLFF

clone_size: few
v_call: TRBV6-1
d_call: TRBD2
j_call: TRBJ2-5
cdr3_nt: TGTGCCAGCAGTCGAATCCCGACTAGCGGGGGGGCCGGGGAGACCCAGTACTTC
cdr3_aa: CASSRIPTSGGAGETQYF

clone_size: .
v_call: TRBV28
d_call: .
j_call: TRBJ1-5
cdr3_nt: TGTGCCAGCAGTTTAAGGAGTGGGGGACACCAGCATTTT
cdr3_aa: CASSLRSGGHQHF

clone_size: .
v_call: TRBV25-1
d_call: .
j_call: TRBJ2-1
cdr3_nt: TGTGCCAGCAGTGACCCTAGCCATGAGCAGTTCTTC
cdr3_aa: CASSDPSHEQFF

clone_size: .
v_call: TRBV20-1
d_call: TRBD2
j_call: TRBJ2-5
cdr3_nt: TGCAGTGCTAGAGTGACGGGACTAGAATGGGAGACCCAGTACTTC
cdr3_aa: CSARVTGLEWETQYF

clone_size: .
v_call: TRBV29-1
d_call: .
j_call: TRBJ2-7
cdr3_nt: TGCAGCGTTGAGTTTGGTTACGAGCAGTACTTC
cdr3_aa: CSVEFGYEQYF

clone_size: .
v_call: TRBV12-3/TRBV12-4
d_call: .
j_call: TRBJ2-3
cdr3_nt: TGTGCCAGCAGTCAACGGAAAACTAGTTCCCGGGACGCAGATACGCAGTATTTT
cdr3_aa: CASSQRKTSSRDADTQYF

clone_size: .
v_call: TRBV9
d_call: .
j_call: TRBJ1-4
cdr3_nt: TGTGCCAGCAGCCCCCAGCAGGTGGGAGAAAAACTGTTTTTT
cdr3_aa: CASSPQQVGEKLFF

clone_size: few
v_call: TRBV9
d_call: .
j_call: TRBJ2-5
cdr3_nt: TGTGCCAGCAGCGTAGAGGCCACAGTCCAAGAGACCCAGTACTTC
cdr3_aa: CASSVEATVQETQYF

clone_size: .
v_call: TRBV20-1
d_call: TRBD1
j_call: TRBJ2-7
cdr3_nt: TGCAGTACTAGCTTGACAGGGGGTTTATCCTACGAGCAGTACTTC
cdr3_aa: CSTSLTGGLSYEQYF

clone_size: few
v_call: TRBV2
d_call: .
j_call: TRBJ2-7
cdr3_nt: TGTGCCGGGGCGGGGAGCTCCTACGAGCAGTACTTC
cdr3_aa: CAGAGSSYEQYF

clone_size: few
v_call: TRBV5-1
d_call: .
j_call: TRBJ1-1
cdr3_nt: TGCGCCAGCAGCTTGGCCTCGGGACACGAGGACACTGAAGCTTTCTTT
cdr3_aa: CASSLASGHEDTEAFF

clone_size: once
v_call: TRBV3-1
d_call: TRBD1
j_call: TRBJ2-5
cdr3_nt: TGTGCCAGCAGCCCAGGACAGGGGCGGAGACAGACCCAGTACTTC
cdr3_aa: CASSPGQGRRQTQYF

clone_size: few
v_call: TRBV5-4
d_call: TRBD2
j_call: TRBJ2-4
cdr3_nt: TGTGCCAGCAGCCGGGGGGTCTCCAAAAACATTCAGTACTTC
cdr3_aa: CASSRGVSKNIQYF

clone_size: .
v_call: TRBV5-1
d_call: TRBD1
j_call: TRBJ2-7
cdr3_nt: TGCGCCAGCAGCCAGCGCGGGACAGGGGCTGCTTCCTCCTACGAGCAGTACTTC
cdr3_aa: CASSQRGTGAASSYEQYF

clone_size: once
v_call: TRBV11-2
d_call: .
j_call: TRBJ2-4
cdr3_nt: TGTGCCAGCAGCTTAGCAGGGGTGCAAAACATTCAGTACTTC
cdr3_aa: CASSLAGVQNIQYF

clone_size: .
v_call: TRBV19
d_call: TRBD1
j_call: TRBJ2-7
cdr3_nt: TGTGCCAGTAGTCCCGGGACAGGGGGCCACTACGAGCAGTACTTC
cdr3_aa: CASSPGTGGHYEQYF

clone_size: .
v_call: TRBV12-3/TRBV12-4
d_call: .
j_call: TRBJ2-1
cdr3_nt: TGTGCCAGCAGTAAGGGGGGATCGGGCAATGAGCAGTTCTTC
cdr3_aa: CASSKGGSGNEQFF

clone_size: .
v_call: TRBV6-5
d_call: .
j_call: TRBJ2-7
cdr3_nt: TGTGCCAGCACCCAGGCGGGGAGCGCCTACGAGCAGTACTTC
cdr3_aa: CASTQAGSAYEQYF

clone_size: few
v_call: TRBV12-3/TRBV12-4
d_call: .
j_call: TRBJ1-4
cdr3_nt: TGTGCCAGCAGGAAGGACAGTATATACGAAAAACTGTTTTTT
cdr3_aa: CASRKDSIYEKLFF

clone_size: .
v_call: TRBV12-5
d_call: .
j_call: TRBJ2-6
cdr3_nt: TGTGCTAGTGCCGTGCAGGTCGGCTCTGGGGCCAACGTCCTGACTTTC
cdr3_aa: CASAVQVGSGANVLTF

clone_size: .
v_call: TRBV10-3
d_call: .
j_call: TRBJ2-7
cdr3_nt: TGTGCCATCAGTAAGCCCCAGGAAGAGCAGTACTTC
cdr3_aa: CAISKPQEEQYF

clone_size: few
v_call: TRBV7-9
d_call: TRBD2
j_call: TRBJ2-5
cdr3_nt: TGTGCCAGCAGCTTCAGACTAGCGGGGACCCAGGAGACCCAGTACTTC
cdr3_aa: CASSFRLAGTQETQYF

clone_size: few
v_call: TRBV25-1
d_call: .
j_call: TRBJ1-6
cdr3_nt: TGTGCCAGCAGTGAATATAATGGCAGGGGCTCACCCCTCCACTTT
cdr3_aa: CASSEYNGRGSPLHF

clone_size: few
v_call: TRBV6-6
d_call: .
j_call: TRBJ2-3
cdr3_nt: TGTGCCAGCAGTTACTCATTCGGGGGGCCTGGAGATACGCAGTATTTT
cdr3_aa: CASSYSFGGPGDTQYF

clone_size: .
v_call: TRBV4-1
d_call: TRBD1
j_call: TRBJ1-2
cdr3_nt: TGCGCCAGCAGCGAAGAGGGACAGGGGGGACGCGGCTACACCTTC
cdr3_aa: CASSEEGQGGRGYTF